This T cell receptor (beta chain) appears in the sequencing data of a study of vaccination and CD4 T cells after COVID-19. About the research overall: All convalescent patients were nasal swab PCR positive for SARS-CoV-2; 9 or 10 had mild and one severe disease. Study-wide results and caveats: There was no significant change from around 19 to 38 median reactive clonotypes. Vaccine-specific clones numbering 304 of 307 showed spike mono-reactivity in convalescent patients.

Germline CDR1 is SQVTM and CDR2 is ANQGSEA. V was pared by 3 bases and J by 4 bases, with 21 bases between. This CDR3 contains 16 residues. Time point of the sample: late sampling 161 to 241 days after vaccination in a few convalescent patients. TCRdb reprocessed the PCR reads with MiXCR, giving one entry per CDR3 protein. The sample includes 30,000 or so distinct CDR3 sequences, 50% of them seen just once. This clonotype was seen just once. Its cognate antigen is unknown. Sequenced here: CD4+ T cells from blood, sampled about 7 months after SARS-CoV-2 vaccination. The rearrangement joins TRBV29-1 to TRBJ1-2; no definite D call. The receptor was isolated from a human donor who had recovered from COVID-19. CDR3 bases: TGCAGCGTTGAGGCCCCGAACGGCCAGGATTTCTATGGCTACACCTTC. Translation: CSVEAPNGQDFYGYTF.